In its sample, the clone carrying this T cell receptor beta chain was seen once. The antigen remains unidentified. Distinct nucleotide sequences in the sample also encode this CDR3. Terminally differentiated effector memory CD45RA+ cells were excluded by CCR7 positive selection of CD45RO-negative cells. In germline, CDR1 is SGDLS, CDR2 YYNGEE. This CDR3 is 14 amino acids long. V was trimmed by 3 bases and J by 0 bases, leaving 4 bases between them. These data belong to a study of shared clonotypes between healthy human individuals. Broader study findings: There were few donors, and this limited the genetic and exposure-history diversity represented. What rarefaction showed was incomplete sorted-subset sequencing despite large depth. What naive subsets generally showed was a larger estimated richness than memory subsets showed.

Assay runs were performed at deep level. The method was immunoSEQ multiplex PCR; TCRdb's version includes in-frame clones alone and lacks a portion of them. The sample lists millions of clones; about 92% were seen once. This chain joins TRBV9 and TRBJ2-6, with D unresolved. The sequenced sample consisted of naive CD8+ T cells from PBMCs. The receptor's source is a young man in good health. Some clones in this sample may be carry-over from other donors' samples. CDR3 sequence: CASSGASGANVLTF. CDR3 in DNA: TGTGCCAGCAGCGGAGCCTCTGGGGCCAACGTCCTGACTTTC. The whole variable domain, filled in from reference TRBV9 and TRBJ2-6, reads DSGVTQTPKHLITATGQRVTLRCSPRSGDLSVYWYQQSLDQGLQFLIQYYNGEERAKGNILERFSAQQFPDLHSELNLSSLELGDSALYFCASSGASGANVLTFGAGSRLTVL.